This T cell receptor (beta chain) originates from a study of T cells in Graves' hyperthyroidism and ophthalmopathy. From RNA transcripts, TCR beta CDR3 regions were amplified. HTBI primers were the set used in a first-round RT-PCR of the TCR CDR3. One entry per CDR3 protein, called by TCRdb with MiXCR from the multiplex PCR reads. The sample shows under 350,000 distinct CDR3 sequences, 15% to 20% of them seen only once. The germline CDR1 and CDR2 sequences are MNHEY and SMNVEV (reference sequence). The CDR3 is 16 residues long. Concerning this clonotype: One junction end does not reproduce the germline sequence, and a read error may be involved.

The source material was blood. This TCR was sampled from a woman aged 55-70 years with Graves' ophthalmopathy. The genes are TRBV27 and TRBJ2-6, with D perhaps matching TRBD2 (6 bases). In nucleotides, the CDR3 is TGTGCCAGCGGTTTAAACGGGGGCTCTGGGGCCAACGTCCTGACTTTC. This encodes CASGLNGGSGANVLTF.